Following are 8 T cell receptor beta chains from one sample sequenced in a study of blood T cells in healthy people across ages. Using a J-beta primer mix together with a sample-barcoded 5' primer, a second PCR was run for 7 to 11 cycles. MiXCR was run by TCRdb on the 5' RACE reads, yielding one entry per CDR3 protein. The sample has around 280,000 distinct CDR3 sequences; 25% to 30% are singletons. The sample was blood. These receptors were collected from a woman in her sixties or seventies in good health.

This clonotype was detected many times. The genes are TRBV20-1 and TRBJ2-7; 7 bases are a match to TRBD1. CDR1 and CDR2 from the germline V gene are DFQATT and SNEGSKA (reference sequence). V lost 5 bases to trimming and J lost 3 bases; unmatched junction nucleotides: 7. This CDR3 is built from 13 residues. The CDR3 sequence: CSAARQGVYEQYF. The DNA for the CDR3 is TGCAGTGCTGCACGACAGGGAGTCTACGAGCAGTACTTC.

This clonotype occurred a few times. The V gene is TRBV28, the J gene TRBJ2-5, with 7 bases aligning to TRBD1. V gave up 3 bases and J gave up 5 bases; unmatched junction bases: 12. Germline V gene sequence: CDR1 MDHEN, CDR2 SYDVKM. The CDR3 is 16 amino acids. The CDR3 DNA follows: TGTGCCAGCAGTTTTGTGGTAACAGGGGTGGGGGAGACCCAGTACTTC. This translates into CASSFVVTGVGETQYF.

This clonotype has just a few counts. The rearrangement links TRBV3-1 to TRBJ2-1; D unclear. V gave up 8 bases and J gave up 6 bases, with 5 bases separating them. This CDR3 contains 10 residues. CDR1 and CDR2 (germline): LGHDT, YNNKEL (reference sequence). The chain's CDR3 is CASRLNEQFF. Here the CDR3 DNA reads TGTGCCAGCCGGCTCAATGAGCAGTTCTTC.

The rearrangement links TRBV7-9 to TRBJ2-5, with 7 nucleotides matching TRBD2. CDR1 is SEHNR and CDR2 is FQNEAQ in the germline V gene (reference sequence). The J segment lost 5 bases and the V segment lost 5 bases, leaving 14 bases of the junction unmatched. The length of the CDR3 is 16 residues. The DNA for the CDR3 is TGTGCCAGCAGCCCGGGTGTCGCGGGAGAAGGGGAGACCCAGTACTTC. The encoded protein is CASSPGVAGEGETQYF.

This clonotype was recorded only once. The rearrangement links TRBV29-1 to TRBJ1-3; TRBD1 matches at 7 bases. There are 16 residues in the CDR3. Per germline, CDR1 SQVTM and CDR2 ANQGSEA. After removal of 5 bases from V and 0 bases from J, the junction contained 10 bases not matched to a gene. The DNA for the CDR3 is TGCAGCGTTTGGACAGGCATTCTAAGCTCTGGAAACACCATATATTTT. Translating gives CSVWTGILSSGNTIYF.

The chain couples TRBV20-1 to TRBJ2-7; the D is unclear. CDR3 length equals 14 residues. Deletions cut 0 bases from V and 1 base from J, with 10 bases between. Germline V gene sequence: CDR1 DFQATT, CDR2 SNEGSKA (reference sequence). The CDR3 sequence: CSARDPSLSYEQYF. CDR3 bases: TGCAGTGCTAGAGACCCTTCTCTATCCTACGAGCAGTACTTC.

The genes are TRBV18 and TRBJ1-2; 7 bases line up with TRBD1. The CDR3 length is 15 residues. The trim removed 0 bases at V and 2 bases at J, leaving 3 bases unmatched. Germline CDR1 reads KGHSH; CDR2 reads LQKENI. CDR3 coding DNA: TGTGCCAGCTCACCACCTCGACAGGGAAACTATGGCTACACCTTC. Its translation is CASSPPRQGNYGYTF.

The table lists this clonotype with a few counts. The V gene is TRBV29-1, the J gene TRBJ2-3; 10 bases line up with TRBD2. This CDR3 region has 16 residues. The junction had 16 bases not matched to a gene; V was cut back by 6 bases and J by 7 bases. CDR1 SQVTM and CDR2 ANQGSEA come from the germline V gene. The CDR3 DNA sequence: TGCAGCGTGGTGGTCGTGTCAGCGGGAGGGGGGTATACGCAGTATTTT. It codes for CSVVVVSAGGGYTQYF.